The 23 T cell receptor beta chains given below trace back to one sample, sequenced in a study of blood T cell repertoires in COVID-19. Sequencing used immunoSEQ multiplex PCR; TCRdb keeps in-frame clones, though not all of them. The data show over 75,000 clones, with roughly 90% seen just once and roughly 1.5% held by the top ten. The source material was peripheral blood. All receptors come from a human donor with active COVID-19. The donor label of this sample is uncertain.

The V gene is TRBV5-1, the J gene TRBJ2-1; 9 nucleotides align to TRBD1. V dropped 4 bases and J dropped 4; count of bases not matched to a gene: 6. The CDR3 spans 15 residues. Germline assignment: CDR1 SGHRS and CDR2 YFSETQ. The CDR3 DNA is TGCGCCAGCAGCCGCGCCGGGACAGGGTACAATGAGCAGTTCTTC. Translation gives CASSRAGTGYNEQFF.

The chain has TRBV3-1 (or the pseudogene TRBV3-2) and TRBJ2-5, with D tentatively TRBD1 (5 bases). The germline CDR1 and CDR2 sequences are LGHDT and YNNKEL (reference sequence). CDR3 size: 13 residues. V shed 4 bases and J shed 3 bases, with 9 bases lying between them. In DNA, the CDR3 is TGTGCCAGCAGCCCCGACAGAAAAGAGACCCAGTACTTC. Translating it yields CASSPDRKETQYF.

The J gene is TRBJ1-1, the V gene TRBV28; TRBD1 agrees at 7 bases. CDR1 and CDR2 (germline): MDHEN, SYDVKM. This CDR3 spans 14 amino acids. The trim removed 7 bases at V and 11 bases at J, leaving 16 bases unmatched. CDR3 DNA sequence: TGTGCCAGCAACCTTGACAGGGCACCGTGGGGGGCTTTCTTT. Encoded protein: CASNLDRAPWGAFF.

The chain employs TRBV3-1 (or the pseudogene TRBV3-2) and TRBJ2-5, with D possibly TRBD2 on 6 matching bases. Germline values: CDR1 LGHDT, CDR2 YNNKEL (reference sequence). The CDR3 runs to 16 residues. The ends were cut back, 3 bases at V and 3 bases at J, with 17 bases in the middle. The CDR3: CASSHSLAEKKETQYF. The CDR3 DNA reads as TGTGCCAGCAGCCATTCTTTAGCGGAGAAGAAAGAGACCCAGTACTTC.

The chain links TRBV5-1 to TRBJ1-2; 8 bases map to TRBD1. The CDR3 is 15 amino acids. Germline assignment: CDR1 SGHRS and CDR2 YFSETQ. Trimming removed 6 bases from V and 8 bases from J; junction bases left unmatched: 15. The DNA of the CDR3 is TGCGCCAGCACCACCTCCCAGGGGGCCGTCGGGGGCTACACCTTC. It yields the protein CASTTSQGAVGGYTF.

The chain joins TRBV27 to TRBJ1-3; D perhaps matches TRBD1 (5 bases). Germline V lookup: CDR1 MNHEY, CDR2 SMNVEV (reference sequence). The CDR3 runs 15 residues. Trimming cost V 2 bases and J 2 bases, with 10 bases left between them. This CDR3 reads CASSLTGTTGNTIYF. The CDR3, as DNA: TGTGCCAGCAGTTTAACAGGCACGACTGGAAACACCATATATTTT.

This chain joins TRBV7-9 and TRBJ1-1; D perhaps matches TRBD1 (6 bases). This CDR3 spans 13 amino acids. The V end lost 5 bases, the J end lost 7 bases, and 14 bases lay between the germline ends. From germline, CDR1 is SEHNR and CDR2 FQNEAQ (reference sequence). The CDR3 region has the DNA TGTGCCAGCAGCAGCACGCAGGGGTTTGAAGCTTTCTTT. Protein sequence: CASSSTQGFEAFF.

The chain recombines TRBV7-9 with TRBJ1-2; the D gene is possibly TRBD1 (5 bases). Germline CDR1 reads SEHNR; CDR2 reads FQNEAQ (reference sequence). The CDR3 loop spans 14 amino acids. Trimming left V 1 base short and J 1 base short, with 7 bases between. For the CDR3, the DNA is TGTGCCAGCAGCTTAGGCAGGGATAACTATGGCTACACCTTC. Protein sequence: CASSLGRDNYGYTF.

The V call is TRBV2, the J call TRBJ2-3, with D possibly being TRBD1 (6 bases). This CDR3 region has 15 residues. Germline assignment: CDR1 SNHLY and CDR2 FYNNEI. Trimming shortened V by 10 bases and J by 2 bases, and 19 bases separated the two germline ends. The CDR3 bases are TGTGCCACCGGAACCCAGGGGCTACACACAGATACGCAGTATTTT. It specifies CATGTQGLHTDTQYF.

The genes are TRBV7-7 and TRBJ2-7; 9 bases align to TRBD1. Germline lookup yields CDR1 SSHAT and CDR2 FNYEAQ (reference sequence). The V gene end was trimmed by 1 base and the J gene end by 0 bases; junction bases not matched to a gene: 1. The CDR3 is made up of 15 amino acids. In DNA form, the CDR3 reads TGTGCCAGCAGCTTAGGACAGGGGGTCTCCTACGAGCAGTACTTC. The encoded protein is CASSLGQGVSYEQYF. Full variable domain (outside the CDR3, taken from reference TRBV7-7 and TRBJ2-7): GAGVSQSPRYKVTKRGQDVTLRCDPISSHATLYWYQQALGQGPEFLTYFNYEAQPDKSGLPSDRFSAERPEGSISTLTIQRTEQRDSAMYRCASSLGQGVSYEQYFGPGTRLTVT.

The chain links TRBV4-1 to TRBJ2-7; D might be TRBD1 (5 bases). Germline CDR1 MGHRA, CDR2 YSYEKL. The V and J ends lost 0 bases and 2 bases respectively, with 11 bases between them. The CDR3 runs to 15 residues. The CDR3 nucleotides are TGCGCCAGCAGCCAAGATAGGCAGGGAACCTACGAGCAGTACTTC. As protein: CASSQDRQGTYEQYF.

V and J are TRBV9 and TRBJ1-1, with D perhaps TRBD1 (6 bases). Per germline, CDR1 SGDLS and CDR2 YYNGEE. Trimming took 0 bases from V and 5 from J, leaving 14 bases between them. This CDR3 spans 15 amino acids. The CDR3 region has the DNA TGTGCCAGCAGCGTAGTCTCTCAGGGGAGAACTGAAGCTTTCTTT. It yields the protein CASSVVSQGRTEAFF.

The sample holds one count of this clone. CDR3 nucleotide sequence: TGTGCCAGCAGTTGGACGGGACTAGCGGGGGATAAGACCCAGTACTTC. It encodes CASSWTGLAGDKTQYF. This sequence joins TRBV6-5 and TRBJ2-5, with TRBD2 identical over 14 bases. CDR3 length equals 16 residues. Germline CDR1 MNHEY, CDR2 SVGAGI. J was trimmed by 6 bases and V by 4 bases; bases with no gene match: 7.

This sequence joins TRBV6-1 and TRBJ1-5; D is possibly TRBD1 (5 bases). In germline, CDR1 is MNHNS, CDR2 SASEGT. V gave up 4 bases and J gave up 0 bases, with 22 bases separating them. The length of the CDR3 is 19 residues. The DNA of the CDR3 is TGTGCCAGCAGTGTAAGACAGCCCCTAATGGGTTCTAGCAATCAGCCCCAGCATTTT. Its protein product is CASSVRQPLMGSSNQPQHF.

The CDR3 here is CASSWSLAGAGSYNEQFF. The DNA of the CDR3 is TGTGCCAGCAGCTGGAGTCTAGCGGGGGCGGGCTCCTACAATGAGCAGTTCTTC. The chain uses TRBV7-2 and TRBJ2-1; 10 bases are a match to TRBD2. The CDR3 covers 18 residues. Germline V gene data show CDR1 as SGHTA and CDR2 as FQGNSA. V shed 4 bases and J 0 bases; nucleotides not matched to a gene: 9.

The genes are TRBV5-1 and TRBJ2-5; TRBD2 matches 10 bases. V shed 4 bases, J shed 0 bases, and the junction held 6 bases outside the gene matches. The CDR3 totals 16 residues. Germline V gene data show CDR1 as SGHRS and CDR2 as YFSETQ. Here the CDR3 DNA reads TGCGCCAGCAGCCTAGGACTAGCGGTCCACCAAGAGACCCAGTACTTC. Residues: CASSLGLAVHQETQYF.

The chain uses TRBV2 and TRBJ1-4; D remains unclear. Trimming took off 6 bases at V and 3 bases at J, with 8 bases between the two ends. Germline assignment: CDR1 SNHLY and CDR2 FYNNEI. This CDR3 spans 13 amino acids. CDR3 nucleotide sequence: TGTGCCAGCAGACAGCAATCTAATGAAAAACTGTTTTTT. Protein product: CASRQQSNEKLFF.

The chain links TRBV5-4 to TRBJ1-2; 7 bases fit TRBD1. Germline V gives CDR1 SGHNT, CDR2 YYREEE (reference sequence). V gave up 2 bases and J gave up 8 bases; unmatched junction bases: 15. The CDR3 extends over 16 amino acids. The CDR3 DNA reads as TGTGCCAGCAGCTTCTCTTTCGGGACAGCCGGGCGGGGCTACACCTTC. It translates to CASSFSFGTAGRGYTF. The full variable domain, rest sourced from reference TRBV5-4 and TRBJ1-2, is ETGVTQSPTHLIKTRGQQVTLRCSSQSGHNTVSWYQQALGQGPQFIFQYYREEENGRGNFPPRFSGLQFPNYSSELNVNALELDDSALYLCASSFSFGTAGRGYTFGSGTRLTVV.

This chain uses TRBV15 with TRBJ2-7; 11 nucleotides line up with TRBD1. The CDR3 is made up of 14 amino acids. Germline CDR1 is LNHNV and CDR2 is YYDKDF (reference sequence). Trimming cost V 6 bases and J 4 bases; bases outside gene matches: 5. The CDR3 loop is CATRGDRGGYEQYF. CDR3 nucleotides: TGTGCCACCAGAGGGGACAGGGGGGGTTACGAGCAGTACTTC. The full variable domain, completed using reference TRBV15 and TRBJ2-7, is DAMVIQNPRYQVTQFGKPVTLSCSQTLNHNVMYWYQQKSSQAPKLLFHYYDKDFNNEADTPDNFQSRRPNTSFCFLDIRSPGLGDTAMYLCATRGDRGGYEQYFGPGTRLTVT.

This clone was detected only a few times. The rearrangement uses TRBV7-9 and TRBJ1-5, with 7 bases aligning to TRBD1. The CDR3 is 18 residues long. After removal of 4 bases from V and 0 bases from J, the junction contained 12 bases not matched to a gene. The V gene's germline CDR1 is SEHNR and CDR2 FQNEAQ (reference sequence). The CDR3 region is CASSSTGTVHYSNQPQHF. The CDR3 DNA sequence: TGTGCCAGCAGCTCGACCGGGACAGTACACTATAGCAATCAGCCCCAGCATTTT.

V and J are TRBV3-1 (or the pseudogene TRBV3-2) and TRBJ1-5; TRBD1 aligns across 10 bases. This CDR3 has 15 residues. Germline loops: CDR1 LGHDT, CDR2 YNNKEL (reference sequence). Trimming cost V 2 bases and J 7 bases; bases outside gene matches: 5. For the CDR3, the DNA is TGTGCCAGCAGCCAAACGGGGACAGGGGACCAGCCCCAGCATTTT. This sequence encodes CASSQTGTGDQPQHF.

This clone came up once. V is TRBV5-4 and J is TRBJ2-2; D remains ambiguous. V was cut by 2 bases and J by 7 bases, with 3 bases left in between. CDR3 length: 11 residues. Germline V lookup: CDR1 SGHNT, CDR2 YYREEE (reference sequence). The CDR3 sequence: CASSFNGELFF. The CDR3 nucleotides read TGTGCCAGCAGCTTCAACGGGGAGCTGTTTTTT.

The chain joins TRBV11-2 to TRBJ2-6; TRBD1 agrees at 7 bases. The CDR3 consists of 19 residues. J was trimmed by 0 bases and V by 4 bases; bases with no gene match: 12. CDR1 and CDR2 (germline): SGHAT, FQNNGV. The chain's CDR3 is CASSSKLGQEDSGANVLTF. In DNA, the CDR3 is TGTGCCAGCAGCTCTAAGCTAGGACAGGAAGACTCTGGGGCCAACGTCCTGACTTTC.